What follows describes a single T cell receptor beta chain. What it binds is unknown. The data were obtained in a study of blood T cells in healthy people across ages. CDR3 length: 15 amino acids. Between the trimmed V and J ends, which lost 1 base and 4 bases, there was a span of 13 bases. Germline assignment: CDR1 MNHEY and CDR2 SVGAGI. Broader study findings: A greater number of naive CD4+ cells and higher diversity distinguished long-lived donors from aged donors. Considered underestimates were the diversity estimates obtained from one million T cells. Getting older went along with TCR beta diversity per million T cells dropping roughly linearly.

Primed by a sample-barcoded 5' primer and a J-beta primer mix, a second PCR proceeded for about 7 to 11 cycles. Tags on each cDNA molecule came from a template-switch adaptor with 12 random nucleotides. From the 5' RACE reads, TCRdb called clonotypes with MiXCR, one entry per CDR3 protein. This table holds more than 650,000 distinct CDR3 sequences, 53% found once. V usage is TRBV6-5 and J usage is TRBJ1-2; TRBD1 might be the D (5 bases). Sequencing was done on a sample of blood. The clonotype originates from a man older than 75 in good health. In nucleotides, the CDR3 is TGTGCCAGCAGTTACTACTCCGGGGACTCCTATGGCTACACCTTC. Its protein is CASSYYSGDSYGYTF.